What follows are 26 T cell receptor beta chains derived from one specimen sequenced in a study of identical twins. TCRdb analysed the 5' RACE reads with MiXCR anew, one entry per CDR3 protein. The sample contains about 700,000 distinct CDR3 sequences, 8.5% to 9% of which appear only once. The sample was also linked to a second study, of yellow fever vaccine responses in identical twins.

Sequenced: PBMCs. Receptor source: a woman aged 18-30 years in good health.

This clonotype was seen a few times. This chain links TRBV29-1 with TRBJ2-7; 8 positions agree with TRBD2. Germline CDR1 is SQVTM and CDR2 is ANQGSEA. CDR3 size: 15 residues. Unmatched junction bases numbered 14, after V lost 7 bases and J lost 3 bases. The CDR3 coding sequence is TGCAGCGGAGCTAGGAGGCGGGAGGCGGGCTACGAGCAGTACTTC. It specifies CSGARRREAGYEQYF.

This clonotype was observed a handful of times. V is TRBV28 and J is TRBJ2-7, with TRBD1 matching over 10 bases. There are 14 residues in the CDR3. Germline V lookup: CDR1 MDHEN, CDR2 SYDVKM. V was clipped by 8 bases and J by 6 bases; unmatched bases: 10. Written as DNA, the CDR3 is TGTGCCAGCGCCCCCGGGACAGGGGTAAGCGAGCAGTACTTC. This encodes CASAPGTGVSEQYF.

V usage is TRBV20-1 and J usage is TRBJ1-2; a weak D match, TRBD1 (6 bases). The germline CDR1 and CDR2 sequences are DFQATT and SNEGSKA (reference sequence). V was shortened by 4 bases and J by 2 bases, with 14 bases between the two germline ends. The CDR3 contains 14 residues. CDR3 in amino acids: CSATTGLRNYGYTF. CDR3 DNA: TGCAGTGCTACCACAGGGTTGCGAAACTATGGCTACACCTTC.

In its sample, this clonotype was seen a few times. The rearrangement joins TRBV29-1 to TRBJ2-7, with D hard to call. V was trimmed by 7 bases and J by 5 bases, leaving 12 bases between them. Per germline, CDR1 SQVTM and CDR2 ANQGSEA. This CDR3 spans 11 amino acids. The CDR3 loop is CSAGHVHEQYF. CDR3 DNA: TGCAGCGCGGGTCACGTCCACGAGCAGTACTTC.

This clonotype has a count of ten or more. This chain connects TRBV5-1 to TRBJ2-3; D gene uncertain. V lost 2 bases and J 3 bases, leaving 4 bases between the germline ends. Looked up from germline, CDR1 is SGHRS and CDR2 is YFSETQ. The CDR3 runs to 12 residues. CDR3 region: CASSFTTDTQYF. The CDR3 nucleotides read TGCGCCAGCAGCTTTACTACAGATACGCAGTATTTT.

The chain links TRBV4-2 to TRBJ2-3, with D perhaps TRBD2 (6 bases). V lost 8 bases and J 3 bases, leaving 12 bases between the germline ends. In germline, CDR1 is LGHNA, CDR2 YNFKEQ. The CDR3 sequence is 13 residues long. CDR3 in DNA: TGTGCCAGCTGGGGGGAAAAGACAGATACGCAGTATTTT. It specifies CASWGEKTDTQYF.

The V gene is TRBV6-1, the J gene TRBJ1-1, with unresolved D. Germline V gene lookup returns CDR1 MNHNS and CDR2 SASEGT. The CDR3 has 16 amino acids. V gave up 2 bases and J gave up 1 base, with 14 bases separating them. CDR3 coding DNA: TGTGCCAGCAGTGAAAGACATGGTGTCACGAACACTGAAGCTTTCTTT. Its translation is CASSERHGVTNTEAFF.

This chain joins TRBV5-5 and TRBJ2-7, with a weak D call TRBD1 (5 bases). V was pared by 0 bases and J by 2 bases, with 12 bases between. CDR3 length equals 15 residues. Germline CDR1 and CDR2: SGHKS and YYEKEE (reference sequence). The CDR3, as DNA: TGTGCCAGCAGCTTGGAGCAGGGTGCAACCTACGAGCAGTACTTC. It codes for CASSLEQGATYEQYF.

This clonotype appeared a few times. CDR3 nucleotide sequence: TGCGCCAGCAGCTCGCCTCCGGGACAGGGCAACTACGGGGAGCTGTTTTTT. Encoded protein: CASSSPPGQGNYGELFF. J is TRBJ2-2 and V is TRBV5-1; 9 bases map to TRBD1. Trimming removed 3 bases from V and 7 bases from J; junction bases left unmatched: 13. The CDR3 extends over 17 amino acids. CDR1 is SGHRS and CDR2 is YFSETQ in the germline V gene.

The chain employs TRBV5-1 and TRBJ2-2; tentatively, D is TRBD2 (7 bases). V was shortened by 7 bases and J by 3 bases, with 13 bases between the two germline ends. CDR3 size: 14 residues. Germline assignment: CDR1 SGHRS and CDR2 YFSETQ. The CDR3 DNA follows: TGCGCCAGCCAAACGGGGGGCTACACCGGGGAGCTGTTTTTT. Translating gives CASQTGGYTGELFF.

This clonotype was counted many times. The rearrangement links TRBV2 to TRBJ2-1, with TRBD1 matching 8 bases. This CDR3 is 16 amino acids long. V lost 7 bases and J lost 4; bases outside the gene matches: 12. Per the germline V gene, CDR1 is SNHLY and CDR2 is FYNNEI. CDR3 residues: CASTMHPRTGYNEQFF. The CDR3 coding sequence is TGTGCCAGCACCATGCACCCCCGGACAGGGTACAATGAGCAGTTCTTC. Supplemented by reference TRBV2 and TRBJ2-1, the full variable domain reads EPEVTQTPSHQVTQMGQEVILRCVPISNHLYFYWYRQILGQKVEFLVSFYNNEISEKSEIFDDQFSVERPDGSNFTLKIRSTKLEDSAMYFCASTMHPRTGYNEQFFGPGTRLTVL.

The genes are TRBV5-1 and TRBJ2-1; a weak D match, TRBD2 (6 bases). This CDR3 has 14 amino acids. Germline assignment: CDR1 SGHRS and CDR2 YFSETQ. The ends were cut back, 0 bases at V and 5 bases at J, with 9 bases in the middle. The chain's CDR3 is CASSLAGLNNEQFF. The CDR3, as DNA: TGCGCCAGCAGCTTGGCCGGACTAAACAATGAGCAGTTCTTC.

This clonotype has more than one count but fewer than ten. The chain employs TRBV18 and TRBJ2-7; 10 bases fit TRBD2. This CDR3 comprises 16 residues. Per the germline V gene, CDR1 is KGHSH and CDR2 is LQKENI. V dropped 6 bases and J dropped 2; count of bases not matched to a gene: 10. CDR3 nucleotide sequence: TGTGCCAGCTCTCCCCCTGGTCTAGCGGGGGCCTACGAGCAGTACTTC. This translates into CASSPPGLAGAYEQYF. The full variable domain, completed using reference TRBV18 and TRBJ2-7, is NAGVMQNPRHLVRRRGQEARLRCSPMKGHSHVYWYRQLPEEGLKFMVYLQKENIIDESGMPKERFSAEFPKEGPSILRIQQVVRGDSAAYFCASSPPGLAGAYEQYFGPGTRLTVT.

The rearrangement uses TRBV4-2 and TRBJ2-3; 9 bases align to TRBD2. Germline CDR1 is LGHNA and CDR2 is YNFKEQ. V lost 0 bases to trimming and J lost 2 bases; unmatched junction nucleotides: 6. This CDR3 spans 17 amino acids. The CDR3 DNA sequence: TGTGCCAGCAGCCAAGATGAGACTAGCGGTTTCACAGATACGCAGTATTTT. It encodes CASSQDETSGFTDTQYF.

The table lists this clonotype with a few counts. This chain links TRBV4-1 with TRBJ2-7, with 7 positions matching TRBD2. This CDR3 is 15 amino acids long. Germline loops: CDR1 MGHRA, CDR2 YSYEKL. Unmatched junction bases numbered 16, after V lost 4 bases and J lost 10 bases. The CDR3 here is CASSPNSGSSSGQYF. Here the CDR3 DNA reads TGCGCCAGCAGCCCAAATAGCGGGTCTAGCTCGGGCCAGTACTTC.

In DNA form, the CDR3 reads TGCGCCAGCAAGACAAACATTGGGGCGTCCGGGGAGCTGTTTTTT. It yields the protein CASKTNIGASGELFF. The V gene is TRBV5-1, the J gene TRBJ2-2; TRBD1 might be the D (5 bases). The V and J ends lost 6 bases and 6 bases respectively, with 18 bases between them. This CDR3 has 15 amino acids. The germline V gene has CDR1 SGHRS and CDR2 YFSETQ.

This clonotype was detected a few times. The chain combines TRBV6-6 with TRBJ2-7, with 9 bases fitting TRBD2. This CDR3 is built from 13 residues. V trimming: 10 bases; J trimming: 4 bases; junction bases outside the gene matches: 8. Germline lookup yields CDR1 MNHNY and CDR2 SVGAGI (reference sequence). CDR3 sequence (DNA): TGTGCCACCCAATGGACTAGCGAGTACGAGCAGTACTTC. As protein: CATQWTSEYEQYF.

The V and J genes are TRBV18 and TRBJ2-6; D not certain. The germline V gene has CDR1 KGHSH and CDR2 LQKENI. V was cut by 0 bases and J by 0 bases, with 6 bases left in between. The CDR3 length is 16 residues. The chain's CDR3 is CASSPPLGSGANVLTF. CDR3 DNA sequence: TGTGCCAGCTCACCACCTCTGGGCTCTGGGGCCAACGTCCTGACTTTC.

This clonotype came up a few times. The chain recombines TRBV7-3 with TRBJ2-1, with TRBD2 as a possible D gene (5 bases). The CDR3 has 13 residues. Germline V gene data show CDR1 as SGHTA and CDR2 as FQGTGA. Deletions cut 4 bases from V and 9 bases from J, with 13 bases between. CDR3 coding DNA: TGTGCCAGCAGCTCCCCAGGCCGGGGTGAGCAGTTCTTC. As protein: CASSSPGRGEQFF.

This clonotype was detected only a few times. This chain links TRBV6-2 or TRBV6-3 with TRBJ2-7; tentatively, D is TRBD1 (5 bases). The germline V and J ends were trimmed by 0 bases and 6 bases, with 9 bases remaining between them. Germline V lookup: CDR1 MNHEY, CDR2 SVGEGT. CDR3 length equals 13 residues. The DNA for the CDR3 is TGTGCCAGCAGTTACTCAGGGGTCTTCGAGCAGTACTTC. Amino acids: CASSYSGVFEQYF.

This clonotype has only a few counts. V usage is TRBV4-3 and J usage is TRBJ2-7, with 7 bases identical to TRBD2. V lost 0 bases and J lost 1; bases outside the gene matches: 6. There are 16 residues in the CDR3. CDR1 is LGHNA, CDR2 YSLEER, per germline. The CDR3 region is CASSQDFGGRSYEQYF. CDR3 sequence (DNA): TGCGCCAGCAGCCAAGATTTTGGCGGGAGATCCTACGAGCAGTACTTC.

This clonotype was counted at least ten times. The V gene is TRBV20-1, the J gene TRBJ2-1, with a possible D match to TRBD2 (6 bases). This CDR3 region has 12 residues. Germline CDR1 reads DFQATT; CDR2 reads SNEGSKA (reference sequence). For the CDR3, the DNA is TGCAGCGGGAGAGATTCCTACAATGAGCAGTTCTTC. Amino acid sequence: CSGRDSYNEQFF.

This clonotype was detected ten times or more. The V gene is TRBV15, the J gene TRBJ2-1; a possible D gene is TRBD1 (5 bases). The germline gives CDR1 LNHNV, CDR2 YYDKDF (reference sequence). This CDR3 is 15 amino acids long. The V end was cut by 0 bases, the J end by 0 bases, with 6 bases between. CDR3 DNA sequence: TGTGCCACCAGCAGAGAGGGGCACTCCTACAATGAGCAGTTCTTC. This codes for CATSREGHSYNEQFF.

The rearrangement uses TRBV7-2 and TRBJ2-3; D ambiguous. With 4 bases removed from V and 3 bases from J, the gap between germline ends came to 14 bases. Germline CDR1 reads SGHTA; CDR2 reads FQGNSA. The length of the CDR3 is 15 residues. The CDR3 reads CASSSPGGFTDTQYF. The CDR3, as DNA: TGTGCCAGCAGCTCCCCGGGTGGTTTTACAGATACGCAGTATTTT.

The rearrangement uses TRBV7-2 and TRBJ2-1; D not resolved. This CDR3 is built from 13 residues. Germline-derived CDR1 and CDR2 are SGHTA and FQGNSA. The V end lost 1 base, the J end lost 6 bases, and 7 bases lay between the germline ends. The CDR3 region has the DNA TGTGCCAGCAGCTTAGTCTCTAGCAATGAGCAGTTCTTC. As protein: CASSLVSSNEQFF. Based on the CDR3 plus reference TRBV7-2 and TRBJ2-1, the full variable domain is GAGVSQSPSNKVTEKGKDVELRCDPISGHTALYWYRQSLGQGLEFLIYFQGNSAPDKSGLPSDRFSAERTGGSVSTLTIQRTQQEDSAVYLCASSLVSSNEQFFGPGTRLTVL.

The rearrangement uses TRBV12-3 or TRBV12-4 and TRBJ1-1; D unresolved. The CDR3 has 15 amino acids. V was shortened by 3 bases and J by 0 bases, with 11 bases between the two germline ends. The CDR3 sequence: CASSLTRLLNTEAFF. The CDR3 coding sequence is TGTGCCAGCAGTTTGACCCGGCTCCTGAACACTGAAGCTTTCTTT.